This T cell receptor beta chain was recovered during a study of blood T cell repertoires in COVID-19. Study in general: Whether acute or convalescent, the COVID-19 samples came from the United States, Italy and Spain. From T cells, B-cell-depleted T cells, or PBMCs came the material, which was cDNA or gDNA.

This CDR3 is built from 13 residues. Germline CDR1 and CDR2: MNHEY and SMNVEV (reference sequence). V shed 1 base and J shed 4 bases, with 7 bases lying between them. Individuals aged about 18 to 90 years were recruited from some 26 US areas. Original analysis: Reference gene primer amplification yielded estimated nucleated cell counts. Assay: immunoSEQ multiplex PCR; the TCRdb copy retains only in-frame clones and omits some. V and J calls and clone size come straight from that table; D and trimming were deduced from the DNA. Of some 180,000 clones listed, approximately 86% are singletons. Specimen: PBMCs or T cells enriched from blood (not recorded which). The chain is built from TRBV27 and TRBJ1-2, with D hard to call. The receptor was isolated from an older woman with acute COVID-19. CDR3 region: CASSLLTGYGYTF. CDR3 nucleotides: TGTGCCAGCAGTTTATTAACGGGCTATGGCTACACCTTC.